Listed here are 24 T cell receptor beta chains from one sample, sequenced in a study of tumor-infiltrating lymphocytes in localized non-small cell lung cancer. Profiling relied on immunoSEQ multiplex PCR, and the TCRdb table lists in-frame clones only, not all of them. The sample lists fewer than 20,000 clones, 55% to 70% seen once, with approximately 6.5% in the top ten. Specimen: lung tumor tissue. These receptors all come from a human donor with non-small cell lung cancer.

The rearrangement uses TRBV5-1 and TRBJ1-1, with D possibly being TRBD1 (5 bases). V dropped 4 bases and J dropped 1 base, with 8 bases sitting between them. The CDR3 is made up of 13 amino acids. Germline V gene lookup returns CDR1 SGHRS and CDR2 YFSETQ. CDR3 loop: CASSEGPNTEAFF. The CDR3 DNA sequence: TGCGCCAGCAGCGAGGGACCGAACACTGAAGCTTTCTTT.

The V and J genes are TRBV19 and TRBJ1-2; TRBD1 agrees at 7 bases. This CDR3 has 14 amino acids. The V segment lost 6 bases and the J segment 6 bases; nucleotides outside the gene matches: 10. Germline V lookup: CDR1 LNHDA, CDR2 SQIVND (reference sequence). CDR3: CASSAAGQENGYTF. The CDR3 DNA follows: TGTGCCAGTAGCGCCGCCGGACAGGAGAATGGCTACACCTTC.

The chain couples TRBV5-4 to TRBJ2-5, with D possibly matching TRBD1 (6 bases). CDR1 is SGHNT, CDR2 YYREEE, per germline (reference sequence). V gave up 5 bases and J gave up 5 bases, with 13 bases separating them. The CDR3 totals 13 residues. Here the CDR3 DNA reads TGTGCCAGCAGTAAGGACAGATGGGAGACCCAGTACTTC. Protein product: CASSKDRWETQYF. Full variable domain (missing parts from reference TRBV5-4 and TRBJ2-5): ETGVTQSPTHLIKTRGQQVTLRCSSQSGHNTVSWYQQALGQGPQFIFQYYREEENGRGNFPPRFSGLQFPNYSSELNVNALELDDSALYLCASSKDRWETQYFGPGTRLLVL.

CDR3 coding DNA: TGTGCCAGCAGCTTACGGCAGGGTTACAATGAGCAGTTCTTC. Amino acid sequence: CASSLRQGYNEQFF. V gene TRBV5-6 combines with J gene TRBJ2-1; a weak D match, TRBD1 (5 bases). The CDR3 is 14 amino acids. The V gene's germline CDR1 is SGHDT and CDR2 YYEEEE. V lost 2 bases and J lost 4, with 10 bases in between.

The chain uses TRBV6-6 and TRBJ2-7; D is undetermined. The CDR3 has 11 residues. The germline V gene encodes CDR1 MNHNY and CDR2 SVGAGI (reference sequence). Trimming stripped 6 bases from V and 4 bases from J, with 7 bases between. The CDR3 here is CASRHGYEQYF. Written as DNA, the CDR3 is TGTGCCAGCAGGCACGGGTACGAGCAGTACTTC.

The chain joins TRBV6-1 to TRBJ1-1; D is unclear. Trimming stripped 7 bases from V and 1 base from J, with 4 bases between. This CDR3 has 11 residues. Germline CDR1 is MNHNS and CDR2 is SASEGT. CDR3 DNA sequence: TGTGCCAGCATCGAGAACACTGAAGCTTTCTTT. This sequence encodes CASIENTEAFF.

The genes are TRBV28 and TRBJ2-3; 10 nucleotides agree with TRBD2. The ends lost 6 bases at V and 5 bases at J; junction bases unmatched: 8. The CDR3 has 15 residues. Looked up from germline, CDR1 is MDHEN and CDR2 is SYDVKM. CDR3 nucleotides: TGTGCCAGCAGAGTAGCGGGAGGTCGGGGAGATACGCAGTATTTT. It specifies CASRVAGGRGDTQYF.

This rearrangement joins TRBV7-2 to TRBJ1-1, with TRBD1 matching 7 bases. Germline V CDR1 and CDR2: SGHTA, FQGNSA. The ends lost 3 bases at V and 6 bases at J; junction bases unmatched: 13. This CDR3 spans 16 amino acids. The CDR3 DNA follows: TGTGCCAGCAGCTTTAGTCCCGGGACAGCAACTCCTGAAGCTTTCTTT. Protein sequence: CASSFSPGTATPEAFF.

V gene TRBV5-6 combines with J gene TRBJ1-1; no firm D call. Per the germline V gene, CDR1 is SGHDT and CDR2 is YYEEEE. V was shortened by 0 bases and J by 4 bases, with 13 bases between the two germline ends. The CDR3 is 15 residues long. CDR3 amino acids: CASSLGSGQSTEAFF. CDR3 coding DNA: TGTGCCAGCAGCTTGGGTTCTGGGCAGAGCACTGAAGCTTTCTTT.

This rearrangement joins TRBV5-4 to TRBJ2-4, with D possibly called TRBD1 or TRBD2 (5 bases each). Germline V gives CDR1 SGHNT, CDR2 YYREEE (reference sequence). Trimming cost V 4 bases and J 4 bases, with 27 bases left between them. This CDR3 has 19 amino acids. The CDR3 is CASSPFRGVGVGAKNIQYF. As DNA, the CDR3 is TGTGCCAGCAGCCCCTTCCGGGGCGTGGGGGTAGGAGCGAAAAACATTCAGTACTTC.

This clone came up a few times. The rearrangement joins TRBV7-2 to TRBJ2-7; TRBD2 is a possible D gene (5 bases). V was pared by 7 bases and J by 3 bases, with 19 bases between. The CDR3 has 15 amino acids. From germline, CDR1 is SGHTA and CDR2 FQGNSA. CDR3 sequence (DNA): TGTGCCAGCACCGTCGGTGCGGGTTACCACTACGAGCAGTACTTC. Protein: CASTVGAGYHYEQYF.

This rearrangement joins TRBV11-3 to TRBJ2-7; 7 positions match TRBD1. The length of the CDR3 is 13 residues. Germline assignment: CDR1 SGHNT and CDR2 YENEEA. V trimming: 4 bases; J trimming: 7 bases; junction bases outside the gene matches: 7. As DNA, the CDR3 is TGTGCCAGCAGCTCACAACAGGGGATGGAGCAGTACTTC. Protein: CASSSQQGMEQYF.

This clone was seen only a few times. In the same sample, other DNA sequences code for this CDR3. The chain is built from TRBV30 and TRBJ1-5; tentative D call: TRBD1 (5 bases). Germline V lookup: CDR1 GTSNPN, CDR2 SVGIG (reference sequence). Trimming pared 0 bases from V and 3 bases from J, leaving 9 bases between. The CDR3 loop spans 14 amino acids. For the CDR3, the DNA is TGTGCCTGGAGTGTATCGGGGGACAATCAGCCCCAGCATTTT. Residues: CAWSVSGDNQPQHF. The full variable domain, in which reference TRBV30 and TRBJ1-5 provide the parts outside the CDR3, is SQTIHQWPATLVQPVGSPLSLECTVEGTSNPNLYWYRQAAGRGLQLLFYSVGIGQISSEVPQNLSASRPQDRQFILSSKKLLLSDSGFYLCAWSVSGDNQPQHFGDGTRLSIL.

CDR3 nucleotide sequence: TGTGCCAGCAGCCCGCACCCCCAAGTAGCCAACACTGAAGCTTTCTTT. As protein: CASSPHPQVANTEAFF. The V gene is TRBV7-3, the J gene TRBJ1-1; unclear D gene. Germline lookup yields CDR1 SGHTA and CDR2 FQGTGA. The CDR3 spans 16 residues. The V gene lost 5 bases and the J gene lost 2 bases, with 18 bases spanning the gap.

This chain links TRBV6-5 with TRBJ1-1, with TRBD1 matching 7 bases. Per the germline V gene, CDR1 is MNHEY and CDR2 is SVGAGI. V was clipped by 7 bases and J by 7 bases; unmatched bases: 9. CDR3 length: 13 residues. CDR3 nucleotides: TGTGCCAGCACCCAGGACAGGACGAATGAAGCTTTCTTT. It specifies CASTQDRTNEAFF.

The rearrangement uses TRBV6-1 and TRBJ2-3; 8 bases fit TRBD2. Germline assignment: CDR1 MNHNS and CDR2 SASEGT. With V trimmed by 8 bases and J by 0 bases, 4 bases remained unmatched. The CDR3 is made up of 14 amino acids. CDR3: CASYPGGSTDTQYF. CDR3 DNA sequence: TGTGCCAGCTACCCGGGGGGGAGCACAGATACGCAGTATTTT.

The chain is built from TRBV30 and TRBJ2-5; 7 positions match TRBD2. V trimming: 6 bases; J trimming: 4 bases; junction bases outside the gene matches: 5. The CDR3 spans 12 residues. Germline CDR1 and CDR2: GTSNPN and SVGIG (reference sequence). CDR3 sequence: CACLGEGETQYF. In DNA form, the CDR3 reads TGTGCCTGCCTAGGGGAGGGAGAGACCCAGTACTTC.

The chain uses TRBV19 and TRBJ1-5, with 8 bases identical to TRBD1. The CDR3 is 15 residues long. Germline assignment: CDR1 LNHDA and CDR2 SQIVND (reference sequence). With 7 bases clipped from V and 3 bases from J, the junction kept 8 bases outside the gene matches. CDR3 sequence (DNA): TGTGCCAGTATGGGACAGGTTAATTTCAATCAGCCCCAGCATTTT. Protein sequence: CASMGQVNFNQPQHF.

The chain carries TRBV5-6 and TRBJ2-2; possible D gene TRBD2, 7 bases. In germline, CDR1 is SGHDT, CDR2 YYEEEE. Deletions cut 4 bases from V and 13 bases from J, with 17 bases between. The CDR3 covers 13 residues. Here the CDR3 DNA reads TGTGCCAGCAGCAGGGGGGGGTCACTAAGGCTGTTTTTT. Amino acid sequence: CASSRGGSLRLFF.

This clone was picked up a small number of times. V usage is TRBV13 and J usage is TRBJ2-2; no definite D call. Between the trimmed V and J ends, which lost 1 base and 6 bases, there was a span of 18 bases. The CDR3 extends over 17 amino acids. In germline, CDR1 is PRHDT, CDR2 FYEKMQ (reference sequence). CDR3 DNA sequence: TGTGCCAGCAGCTTAGCTCCTTTTGGTGGTTCCCCCGGGGAGCTGTTTTTT. Encoded protein: CASSLAPFGGSPGELFF.

The chain carries TRBV5-1 and TRBJ2-3; no definite D call. The germline gives CDR1 SGHRS, CDR2 YFSETQ. CDR3 length equals 14 residues. V was clipped by 0 bases and J by 1 base, with 6 bases between them. In DNA form, the CDR3 reads TGCGCCAGCAGCTTGGCGGTGGGCACAGATACGCAGTATTTT. Translating gives CASSLAVGTDTQYF.

In its sample, this clone was seen a few times. CDR3 sequence: CASSTGGFGGYTF. The CDR3 coding sequence is TGTGCCAGCAGCACAGGGGGCTTCGGTGGCTACACCTTC. The chain joins TRBV5-4 to TRBJ1-2, with TRBD1 identical over 9 bases. V was pared by 4 bases and J by 7 bases, with 5 bases of the junction left unmatched. Germline V gene data show CDR1 as SGHNT and CDR2 as YYREEE (reference sequence). The CDR3 spans 13 residues.

This clone was picked up a small number of times. The CDR3, as DNA: TGTGCCAGCAGCTTAGCCGTACCTGAAGCTTTCTTT. Translating it yields CASSLAVPEAFF. J is TRBJ1-1 and V is TRBV7-6; D gene uncertain. The CDR3 consists of 12 residues. Germline loops: CDR1 SGHVS, CDR2 FNYEAQ. V lost 0 bases to trimming and J lost 6 bases, with 5 bases between them.

The sample holds a few counts of this clone. V gene TRBV6-1 combines with J gene TRBJ1-5; 7 bases are a match to TRBD1. Germline V gene data show CDR1 as MNHNS and CDR2 as SASEGT. The CDR3 spans 15 residues. The ends lost 4 bases at V and 3 bases at J; junction bases unmatched: 6. CDR3 sequence: CASSAMTGNNQPQHF. The CDR3 coding sequence is TGTGCCAGCAGTGCAATGACAGGGAACAATCAGCCCCAGCATTTT.